This T cell receptor beta chain was sequenced in a study of T cells in Graves' hyperthyroidism and ophthalmopathy. Patients affected by ophthalmopathy presented a Clinical Activity Score of at least 3, a NOSPECS grade of at least 4, and disease duration below 3 months. Template material for amplifying TCR beta CDR3 regions consisted of RNA transcripts. The HTBI primer set was used in a first-round RT-PCR of the TCR CDR3. TCRdb passed the multiplex PCR reads through MiXCR, listing each CDR3 protein once. The sample consists of more than 500,000 distinct CDR3 sequences, 16% of them appearing once. This clonotype occurred many times. The germline CDR1 and CDR2 sequences are MDHEN and SYDVKM. CDR3 length: 15 amino acids. V dropped 7 bases and J dropped 2 bases, with 18 bases sitting between them.

The origin of this receptor is a woman aged 25 to 39 with Graves' ophthalmopathy. The material sequenced was blood. J is TRBJ2-7 and V is TRBV28; tentatively, D is TRBD2 (7 bases). The CDR3 DNA follows: TGTGCCAGCACCCTCGGGGGGCGGAACACCTACGAGCAGTACTTC. The encoded protein is CASTLGGRNTYEQYF.